This T cell receptor (beta chain) was documented in a study of shared clonotypes between healthy human individuals. V was pared by 3 bases and J by 3 bases, with 5 bases between. Germline V gene sequence: CDR1 SGHRS, CDR2 YFSETQ. The length of the CDR3 is 12 residues. Profiled with immunoSEQ multiplex PCR; TCRdb holds only in-frame clones, not every one. Of about 490,000 clones listed, about 79% are singletons. Donors were Caucasian adults residing in Nashville, Tennessee, USA. The TCR sequence derives from a woman aged 40 to 55 in good health. Some clones in this sample may be carry-over from other donors' samples. The sequenced material came from PBMCs. The rearrangement joins TRBV5-1 to TRBJ2-3; D gene ambiguous. The CDR3 spells CASSYATDTQYF. The CDR3 nucleotides are TGCGCCAGCAGCTACGCAACAGATACGCAGTATTTT. Variable domain in full (rest from reference TRBV5-1 and TRBJ2-3): KAGVTQTPRYLIKTRGQQVTLSCSPISGHRSVSWYQQTPGQGLQFLFEYFSETQRNKGNFPGRFSGRQFSNSRSEMNVSTLELGDSALYLCASSYATDTQYFGPGTRLTVL.